This T cell receptor beta chain was captured in a study of T cells in Graves' hyperthyroidism and ophthalmopathy (dated by TCRdb to between 2018 and 2021). At the level of the whole study: Peripheral blood was sampled at the time of initial diagnosis, prior to any treatment. TCR V-J signatures able to tell the groups apart were searched for in a discovery cohort of approximately 95 patients, of whom fewer than 45 had Graves' ophthalmopathy and roughly 57 had stable Graves' hyperthyroidism. Whether ophthalmopathy could be predicted prospectively was tested in an independent validation cohort made up of under 20 hyperthyroidism patients plus 17 patients who later progressed to ophthalmopathy. The 85 to 100 discovery patients were randomly split 7:3 into training and test sets. The study also compared thyroid tissue and blood T-cell repertoires from over 5 Graves' hyperthyroidism patients. Following sampling, methimazole starting at 30 mg daily was given to hyperthyroidism patients, and high-dose intravenous methylprednisolone was given to ophthalmopathy patients. The paper describes TCR Vbeta CDR3 sequencing of 135 peripheral blood samples, made up of 43 ophthalmopathy patients, roughly 72 hyperthyroidism patients and roughly 17 progressor patients. The paper as a whole reports these results and caveats: In cross-validation, a model built on a 13 V-J signature told ophthalmopathy apart from stable hyperthyroidism with about 90% sensitivity and approximately 81% specificity, and in testing the same model reached 80%/75%. In validation, the model predicted progression to ophthalmopathy a median of roughly 6.5 months before onset, with roughly 71% sensitivity and roughly 73% specificity. Most expanded thyroid clonotypes (frequency above 0.001) were also found in blood, which suggests that blood repertoires may mirror thyroid immune responses. No statistical method was used to set the sample size in advance, and investigators knew the group allocation.

A patient counted as having stable Graves' hyperthyroidism if no progression to ophthalmopathy occurred over 18 months of follow-up. The hyperthyroidism patients were between 18 and 65 years old and newly diagnosed, with a disease duration of less than 2 months. Exclusion was applied to patients with uncontrolled infections, other autoimmune diseases, pregnancy or lactation. Clinical symptoms, serum thyroxine and TRAb, thyroid ultrasound, and orbital computed tomography formed the basis for the diagnoses. Ficoll-Paque density gradient centrifugation was used to isolate PBMCs from 8.5 to 10 ml of fresh peripheral blood. Trizol reagent was used to extract total RNA, and RNA quality was then checked on an Agilent 2100 Bioanalyzer. The CDR3, from cysteine to phenylalanine, totals 15 residues. The entry retains the CDR3 DNA only, 45 bases that are in frame from base 1. For CDR1 and CDR2, the germline V gene lists SGHVS and FQNEAQ.

Amplification of TCR beta CDR3 regions was carried out from RNA transcripts. The TCR CDR3 was subjected to a first round of RT-PCR using the HTBI primer set and the Qiagen OneStep RT-PCR kit. The libraries were constructed in a second round of multiplex PCR and then size-selected and purified. Sequencing of the libraries was done on an Illumina HiSeq2000 using paired-end 100 bp reads. Per the original workflow: SOAPnuke was used to process the raw data, removing reads that contained adapters or uncalled bases, had a mean Phred below 15, or lacked an exact match to the constant primer or identifier. COPE v1.2.5 was used to merge high-quality paired reads, and clonotypes were defined as unique nucleotide sequences. MiTCR v1.1 was used to align the clonotypes against IMGT TRBV, TRBD and TRBJ reference segments. The analysis was restricted to V-J combinations with a frequency above 0.0001, which together covered 99% to 99.2% of the repertoires. A TCS score was defined as the ratio of F50 (clonal expansion) to E x V (chaos), with BLOSUM62-based TCRdist applied between CDR3 peptides within each V-J. Welch's t-statistics and random forest reduced approximately 520 V-J features to roughly 13, which were used in a naive Bayes classifier (R e1071). The public reads were run again by TCRdb, first through fastp at Q25 and then through MiXCR, and only productive beta chains were kept. Entries that share a CDR3 protein sequence are merged under the most common genes and DNA. TCRdb's processing, not the authors', yielded these V and J calls. In all, the sample holds some 760,000 distinct CDR3 sequences, and about 14% of those were seen once. The ten largest clones represent more than 8.5% of the sample.

Regarding this clonotype: Its specific antigen is unknown. A much larger clone differs from this one at a single base, so this may be a read error.

The sample was blood. The TCR comes from a woman between 18 and 29 years old with Graves' hyperthyroidism. In this chain, TRBV7-8 is recombined with TRBJ2-1; the D gene remains uncertain. At the DNA level, the sequence is TGTGTCAGCAGCCCTGCTAGGACCTCCTACAATGAGCAGTTCTTC. Protein translation: CVSSPARTSYNEQFF.